This T cell receptor beta chain was found in a study of shared clonotypes between healthy human individuals (dated by TCRdb to the early 2020s). About the full investigation: A few men and two women, aged 18 to 49 years, made up the cohort. Per donor, three plates each were used for CD4 naive and CD4 memory, two for CD8 naive, and one for CD8 memory. Blood TCR repertoires of four to six healthy adults were deeply sequenced to estimate repertoire size and the extent of clonotype sharing between individuals. Each donor's leukapheresis produced roughly between roughly 0.85 and 9.5 billion PBMCs. Libraries were prepared and TCR repertoires were sequenced by different laboratories using diverse techniques, in order to increase sequencing depth and limit assay-specific biases.

On this clone itself: It has no known antigen specificity. Per-nucleotide qualities are absent, and no much larger clonotype sits a single base away.

What the study reported, not specific to this receptor: Estimated clonotype richness was generally larger for naive than for memory subsets. Compared with non-shared clonotypes, clonotypes shared by all four sorted-subset donors had higher generation probabilities. Pairwise subsampling indicated that sequencing depth was expected to affect the degree of clonotype sharing among donors. Incomplete sequencing was indicated by rarefaction of sorted-subset datasets, despite the large sequencing depth. Across a handful of donors, about 4.5% of naive CD4, 3% to 3.5% of naive CD8, under 2.5% of memory CD4, and under 0.45% of memory CD8 clonotypes were shared. Sampling was restricted to blood, and TCR repertoires in tissues likely differ from the TCR repertoires found in blood. The small number of donors limited the genetic and exposure-history diversity represented.

TCR CDR3 regions were amplified from genomic DNA by multiplex PCR using the deep immunoSEQ assay. Extracted genomic DNA from each cell subset was spread evenly across all wells of several immunoSEQ 96-well plates, with each plate serving as a replicate. For sorted subsets, around 200 ng genomic DNA, equal to about 30,000 T cell genomes, was loaded into each replicate PCR. Purified libraries were measured with a Qubit 3.0 fluorometer, size-checked on a Bioanalyzer 2100, and measured again with the KAPA Library Quantification kit. Every immunoSEQ 96-well plate was sequenced on a dedicated single-read 150-cycle Illumina NextSeq 550 flow cell. Regarding the original processing steps: Because the immunoSEQ output held only junctional sequences and lacked quality scores, the filtering could not match the filtering applied to full-length reads. To assign V/J genes and CDR3, sequences were annotated against IMGT germline references using PyIR, a Python wrapper for IgBLAST v1.9. Reads with weak V/J assignments (E-value above 1e-6), missing CDR3, stop codons, out-of-frame junctions, or ambiguous translated residues were removed. V3J clonotypes were defined by identical inferred V gene, J gene, and CDR3 amino acid sequence. To compute the percentage overlap between repertoires, the number of shared unique clonotypes was divided by the size of the smaller repertoire. Repertoire richness was assessed with RTK rarefaction, the Chao1 estimator, and Recon v2.1 estimates of unobserved clonotypes. For all TCRbeta clonotypes obtained by the gDNA method from a few donors, generation probabilities were computed with OLGA. TCRdb took this table from immuneACCESS and kept in-frame rearrangements with V and J called. Such tables lack part of the clones; where checked against another copy, unresolved V genes explain under half of the gap, and the rest is unexplained. That table gives V, J and clone size, and the DNA gave D and trimming. This sample is represented by millions of clones; 85% to 95% of them were singletons. The ten most abundant clones make up around 0.4% of the sample.

The donors were healthy, HIV-negative adults who had no recently reported acute infections or vaccinations. Only Caucasian adults living in Nashville, Tennessee, USA were represented among the donors. Magnetic negative selection was used to enrich CD4+ T cells, after which naive cells were positively selected on CD45RA and the negative fraction became the memory subset. Blood was obtained by leukapheresis, after which PBMCs were separated by Ficoll-Histopaque density gradient centrifugation and cryopreserved in liquid nitrogen vapor phase. Analytical flow cytometry was used to check the purity and quantity of every magnetically sorted T cell population. Genomic DNA was isolated from each sorted fraction and quantified by UV absorbance on a Nanodrop 2000c. Sequenced sample: naive CD4+ T cells from PBMCs. The sample's cell subset or site label, in plain terms: CD45RA+ positively selected. The sequence was collected from a man aged 18 to 30 in good health. Some clones in this sample may be carry-over from other donors' samples.

The nucleotide sequence reads TGTGCCAGCAGCAAGACAGGGAATAGCAATCAGCCCCAGCATTTT. This codes for CASSKTGNSNQPQHF. Here the chain combines TRBV5-6 and TRBJ1-5; TRBD1 matches 7 bases in the middle. Ends trimmed: V by 4 bases, J by 0 bases; bases unmatched to a gene: 4. The CDR3 runs 15 amino acids, cysteine and phenylalanine included. The retained sequence is limited to the CDR3, 45 bases, with the frame set at the first base. The germline V gene specifies SGHDT as CDR1 and YYEEEE as CDR2.